The rows below give T cell receptor beta chains drawn from one sample of a study of T-cell reconstitution after alpha-beta-depleted transplantation in children. TCRdb ran MiXCR on the PCR reads and lists one entry per CDR3 protein. Here the sample spans roughly 280,000 distinct CDR3 sequences, about 9.9% being singletons. The sequencing here drew on peripheral blood, taken 180 days after TCRalphabeta/CD19-depleted stem cell transplant. These receptor sequences come from a male patient between 2 and 9 years old who had a stem cell transplant for chronic granulomatous disease, so the T cells may come from the graft donor. Both conserved end residues are part of each CDR3. D genes are given only for firm matches. Only some rows state a clone size, as once, few, many or a class for expanded clones.

d_gene	j_gene	v_gene	abundance	CDR3aa	CDR3nt
TRBD2	TRBJ2-7	TRBV7-2	many	CASSYTGTSGGIYEQYF	TGTGCCAGCAGCTACACCGGGACTAGCGGGGGAATCTACGAGCAGTACTTC
TRBD2	TRBJ2-1	TRBV20-1	many	CSASLTGGGNNEQFF	TGCAGTGCTAGTCTGACTGGCGGGGGGAATAATGAGCAGTTCTTC
.	TRBJ1-4	TRBV11-1	many	CASTSFWLSRATNEKLFF	TGTGCCAGCACCTCTTTTTGGTTATCACGTGCAACTAATGAAAAACTGTTTTTT
TRBD1	TRBJ2-7	TRBV6-1	many	CASRDTGTGTYEQYF	TGTGCCAGCAGAGACACCGGGACAGGAACATACGAGCAGTACTTC
.	TRBJ2-1	TRBV12-2	many	CASRFPRERGLYNEQFF	TGTGCAAGTCGCTTCCCCCGGGAAAGGGGGCTGTACAATGAGCAGTTCTTC
TRBD1	TRBJ1-1	TRBV20-1	.	CSAGQGRIRTEAFF	TGCAGTGCGGGACAGGGGAGGATTCGCACTGAAGCTTTCTTT
.	TRBJ2-1	TRBV20-1	many	CSANRESYNEQFF	TGCAGTGCTAATCGGGAGTCCTACAATGAGCAGTTCTTC
.	TRBJ2-2	TRBV10-3	many	CAISEPLGASTGELFF	TGTGCCATCAGTGAGCCCCTGGGGGCATCCACCGGGGAGCTGTTTTTT
.	TRBJ2-6	TRBV25-1	many	CASSELTEAGANVLTF	TGTGCCAGCAGTGAATTAACGGAGGCTGGGGCCAACGTCCTGACTTTC
TRBD2	TRBJ2-3	TRBV7-7	once	CASSSGTSGSADTQYF	TGTGCTAGCAGCTCCGGGACTAGCGGGAGCGCAGATACGCAGTATTTT
TRBD1	TRBJ2-7	TRBV5-5	many	CASSFRTGGSAEQYF	TGTGCCAGCAGCTTTCGGACAGGCGGGTCGGCCGAGCAGTACTTC
.	TRBJ2-1	TRBV20-1	many	CSASGVISYNEQFF	TGCAGTGCTAGCGGCGTAATCTCCTACAATGAGCAGTTCTTC
.	TRBJ1-2	TRBV5-1	many	CASSLEGTGYTF	TGCGCCAGCAGCTTGGAAGGAACTGGCTACACCTTC
.	TRBJ2-5	TRBV10-3	many	CAISWIFQETQYF	TGTGCCATCAGCTGGATATTCCAAGAGACCCAGTACTTC
TRBD2	TRBJ2-7	TRBV5-4	.	CASSPWTSGTYEQYF	TGTGCCAGCAGCCCCTGGACTAGCGGTACCTACGAGCAGTACTTC
.	TRBJ2-2	TRBV5-1	many	CASSRGTGGGELFF	TGCGCCAGCAGCCGAGGGACCGGGGGCGGGGAGCTGTTTTTT
.	TRBJ2-2	TRBV5-1	few	CASSPGGAEVGELFF	TGCGCCAGCAGCCCTGGGGGGGCAGAGGTCGGGGAGCTGTTTTTT
.	TRBJ2-7	TRBV28	.	CASSPALRGFIRVYEQYF	TGTGCCAGCAGTCCTGCCTTGAGGGGGTTTATCAGAGTCTACGAGCAGTACTTC
TRBD1	TRBJ1-2	TRBV5-1	.	CASSLTPSTGANNYGYTF	TGCGCCAGCAGCTTGACCCCTTCTACAGGGGCGAATAACTATGGCTACACCTTC
TRBD2	TRBJ2-5	TRBV9	many	CASSPRAGGATQYF	TGTGCCAGCAGCCCGAGGGCGGGGGGAGCGACCCAGTACTTC
.	TRBJ2-7	TRBV6-1	few	CASSVTAGPTYEQYF	TGTGCCAGCAGTGTTACAGCAGGTCCAACCTACGAGCAGTACTTC
TRBD2	TRBJ2-3	TRBV12-3/TRBV12-4	many	CASRLAGGPPDTQYF	TGTGCCAGCAGACTAGCGGGAGGGCCCCCAGATACGCAGTATTTT
TRBD2	TRBJ2-7	TRBV5-1	many	CASSLLLAGLGLVGEQYF	TGCGCCAGCAGCCTCCTGCTAGCGGGATTGGGATTGGTGGGTGAGCAGTACTTC
.	TRBJ2-1	TRBV5-1	few	CASRGGSYNEQFF	TGCGCCAGCAGGGGAGGCTCCTACAATGAGCAGTTCTTC
TRBD1	TRBJ2-1	TRBV11-2	many	CATRGQGGSYNEQFF	TGTGCCACCAGGGGGCAGGGAGGATCCTACAATGAGCAGTTCTTC
TRBD1	TRBJ2-7	TRBV7-2	many	CASSFTGASYEQYF	TGTGCCAGCAGCTTTACAGGGGCTAGCTATGAGCAGTACTTC
.	TRBJ2-7	TRBV24-1	many	CATSDKYEQYF	TGTGCCACCAGTGATAAATACGAGCAGTACTTC
TRBD1	TRBJ2-4	TRBV18	.	CASSPRQGDIQYF	TGTGCCAGCTCACCACGACAGGGGGACATTCAGTACTTC